A single T cell receptor (beta chain) is shown here with its context. This clonotype has more than one count but fewer than ten. Its binding antigen is unknown. No base qualities exist here, and no much larger clone lies one base off it. Library preparation used RT-PCR. The sequencing machine was an Illumina HiSeq 2500. TCRdb passed the public sequencing reads through fastp at Q25 and MiXCR, retaining productive beta sequences. Rows are unified per CDR3 protein, each entry keeping the most common DNA and genes. Counted in this sample were about 700,000 distinct CDR3 sequences; roughly 14% of them appeared once. The ten biggest clones cover less than 9% of the sample. The CDR3 starts with the cysteine, ends with the phenylalanine, and has 14 residues. Of all the DNA, just the CDR3 is kept, 42 bases in frame from base 1. V and J lose 0 bases and 1 base, and a span of 7 bases separates them. CDR1 SGHRS and CDR2 YFSETQ are derived from the germline V gene.

The data originate from a study of response to subunit inactivated influenza vaccine (dated by TCRdb to 2016 to 2019). In the study overall: Deep quantitative T cell receptor repertoire profiling was used in the study to track responses to a trivalent subunit inactivated influenza vaccine. General findings and caveats noted by the study authors: It was suggested by the authors that each seasonal influenza vaccination may recruit only a limited number of new T cells.

Here the sequenced sample was PBMCs from blood, taken roughly 2 weeks before vaccination. The rearrangement combines TRBV5-1 with TRBJ1-1, with the D gene too uncertain to name. This TCR came from a man in his fifties or sixties who received an inactivated influenza vaccine. Donor details come from another sample of the same person, matched by shared clones. The CDR3 has the sequence CASSLGSTNTEAFF. The nucleotides read TGCGCCAGCAGCTTGGGCAGCACGAACACTGAAGCTTTCTTT.